This TCR beta chain came from a study of blood T cell repertoires in COVID-19. Whole-study context: The United States, Italy and Spain were the sources of the acute and convalescent COVID-19 samples.

This table comes from immunoSEQ multiplex PCR, and its TCRdb copy is limited to in-frame clones, with some not included. The sample lists fewer than 250,000 clones, roughly four fifths occurring once. The CDR3 totals 16 residues. Germline CDR1 is LNHNV and CDR2 is YYDKDF (reference sequence). The V end was cut by 0 bases, the J end by 2 bases, with 13 bases between. The chain uses TRBV15 and TRBJ1-1; D is ambiguous. What was sequenced was peripheral blood. The sequence was collected from a man aged 45-65 years with acute or convalescent COVID-19. CDR3 in DNA: TGTGCCACCAGCAGAGATGGGCCCGGATCCAACACTGAAGCTTTCTTT. It is translated as CATSRDGPGSNTEAFF.